A selection of T cell receptor beta chains follows, all from one sample in a study of blood T cell repertoires in COVID-19. Assay used: immunoSEQ multiplex PCR; TCRdb lists only in-frame clones, some missing. The sample lists some 70,000 clones; roughly nine tenths were seen once. Sequences were obtained from peripheral blood. The origin of the receptors is a man over 45 with active COVID-19. CDR3s include the opening cysteine and the closing phenylalanine or tryptophan. The order of the fields is J gene, V gene, D gene, clone size, CDR3 protein, CDR3 DNA. A D gene is named only where the DNA matches it firmly. Clone size is given for some rows only: seen once, a few or many times, or a class if the clone is expanded.

j_gene: TRBJ2-2
v_gene: TRBV7-9
d_gene: TRBD1
abundance: .
CDR3aa: CASTLPADRAGGELFF
CDR3nt: TGTGCCAGCACACTCCCGGCGGACAGGGCTGGCGGGGAGCTGTTTTTT

j_gene: TRBJ1-1
v_gene: TRBV7-2
d_gene: .
abundance: .
CDR3aa: CASSFQRQVGEAFF
CDR3nt: TGTGCCAGCAGCTTCCAGCGACAGGTCGGGGAAGCTTTCTTT

j_gene: TRBJ1-5
v_gene: TRBV12-5
d_gene: TRBD1
abundance: .
CDR3aa: CASGLGQGVFSNQPQHF
CDR3nt: TGTGCTAGTGGTTTGGGGCAGGGGGTGTTTTCTAATCAGCCCCAGCATTTT

j_gene: TRBJ2-5
v_gene: TRBV11-2
d_gene: .
abundance: .
CDR3aa: CASSRQSEGETQYF
CDR3nt: TGTGCCAGCAGCCGCCAGTCGGAGGGGGAGACCCAGTACTTC

j_gene: TRBJ1-1
v_gene: TRBV29-1
d_gene: TRBD1
abundance: .
CDR3aa: CSVVMTGGTEAFF
CDR3nt: TGCAGCGTTGTGATGACAGGGGGCACTGAAGCTTTCTTT

j_gene: TRBJ2-3
v_gene: TRBV4-1
d_gene: TRBD2
abundance: .
CDR3aa: CASSQDIPSGGDTQYF
CDR3nt: TGCGCCAGCAGCCAAGATATTCCTAGCGGGGGTGATACGCAGTATTTT

j_gene: TRBJ1-2
v_gene: TRBV27
d_gene: TRBD1
abundance: .
CDR3aa: CASSPSTGGAGYTF
CDR3nt: TGTGCCAGCAGTCCCTCCACAGGGGGCGCGGGCTACACCTTC

j_gene: TRBJ1-1
v_gene: TRBV18
d_gene: TRBD1
abundance: .
CDR3aa: CASSPRQGDTEAFF
CDR3nt: TGTGCCAGCTCACCAAGACAGGGTGACACTGAAGCTTTCTTT

j_gene: TRBJ1-4
v_gene: TRBV7-9
d_gene: .
abundance: few
CDR3aa: CASSLVQASAEKLFF
CDR3nt: TGTGCCAGCAGCTTAGTTCAGGCTTCAGCTGAAAAACTGTTTTTT

j_gene: TRBJ1-1
v_gene: TRBV11-2
d_gene: .
abundance: .
CDR3aa: CASSFNDEVAFF
CDR3nt: TGTGCCAGCAGCTTTAACGACGAGGTAGCTTTCTTT

j_gene: TRBJ2-2
v_gene: TRBV19
d_gene: .
abundance: .
CDR3aa: CATSILAAGELFF
CDR3nt: TGTGCCACTAGTATTCTCGCGGCCGGGGAGCTGTTTTTT